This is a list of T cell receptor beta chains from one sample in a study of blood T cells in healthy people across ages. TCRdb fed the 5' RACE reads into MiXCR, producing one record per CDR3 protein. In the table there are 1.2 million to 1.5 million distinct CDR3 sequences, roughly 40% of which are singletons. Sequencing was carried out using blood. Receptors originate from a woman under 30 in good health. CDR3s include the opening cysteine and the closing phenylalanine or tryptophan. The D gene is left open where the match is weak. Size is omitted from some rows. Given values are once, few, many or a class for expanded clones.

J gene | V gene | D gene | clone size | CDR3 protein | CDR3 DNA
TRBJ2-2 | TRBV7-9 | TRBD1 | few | CASSLGQGDTGELFF | TGTGCCAGCAGCCTGGGACAGGGAGACACCGGGGAGCTGTTTTTT
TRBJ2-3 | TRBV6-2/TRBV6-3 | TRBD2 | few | CASSYEAGGPDTQYF | TGTGCCAGCAGTTATGAAGCGGGGGGACCAGATACGCAGTATTTT
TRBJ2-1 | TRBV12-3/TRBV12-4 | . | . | CASSFLSEQFF | TGTGCCAGCAGTTTCTTATCTGAGCAGTTCTTC
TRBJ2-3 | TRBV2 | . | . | CASSAGKTDTQYF | TGTGCCAGCAGTGCAGGGAAGACAGATACGCAGTATTTT
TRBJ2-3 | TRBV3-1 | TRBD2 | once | CAASGGSGGTQYF | TGTGCCGCAAGCGGGGGCTCTGGGGGTACGCAGTATTTT
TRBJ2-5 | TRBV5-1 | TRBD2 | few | CASSWWTSDKTQYF | TGCGCCAGCAGCTGGTGGACTAGCGATAAGACCCAGTACTTC
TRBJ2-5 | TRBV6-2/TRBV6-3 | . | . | CASSYPSETQYF | TGTGCCAGCAGTTACCCCTCAGAGACCCAGTACTTC
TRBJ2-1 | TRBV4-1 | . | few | CASSQDLGRRNNEQFF | TGCGCCAGCAGCCAAGATCTCGGACGACGGAACAATGAGCAGTTCTTC
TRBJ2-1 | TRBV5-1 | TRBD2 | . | CASSSLAGGSVEQFF | TGCGCCAGCAGCTCACTAGCGGGGGGGTCTGTTGAGCAGTTCTTC
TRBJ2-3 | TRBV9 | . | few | CASSVEGVDTQYF | TGTGCCAGCAGCGTAGAAGGGGTAGATACGCAGTATTTT
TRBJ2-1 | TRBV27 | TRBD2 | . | CASRLAGGTTYNEQFF | TGTGCCAGCAGACTAGCGGGGGGGACCACCTACAATGAGCAGTTCTTC
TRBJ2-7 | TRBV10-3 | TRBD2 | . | CAINAGTSASYEQYF | TGTGCCATCAATGCCGGGACTAGCGCCTCCTACGAGCAGTACTTC
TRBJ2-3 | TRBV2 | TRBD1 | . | CASKIGTGTDTQYF | TGTGCCAGCAAAATCGGGACAGGGACAGATACGCAGTATTTT
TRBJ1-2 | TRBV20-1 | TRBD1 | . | CSAREPRQGTPYGYTF | TGCAGTGCTAGAGAGCCCCGACAGGGGACTCCCTATGGCTACACCTTC
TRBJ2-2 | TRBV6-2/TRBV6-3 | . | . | CASSYQGGGTGELFF | TGTGCCAGCAGTTACCAGGGAGGGGGTACCGGGGAGCTGTTTTTT
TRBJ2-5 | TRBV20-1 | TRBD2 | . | CSAGRRNYNEQYF | TGCAGTGCCGGGAGGCGTAACTACAATGAGCAGTACTTC
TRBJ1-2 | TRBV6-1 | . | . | CASSLVDMGAGYTF | TGTGCCAGCAGCCTCGTAGACATGGGTGCCGGCTACACCTTC
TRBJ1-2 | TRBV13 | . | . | CASSLGQVNGYTF | TGTGCCAGCAGCTTAGGACAGGTCAATGGCTACACCTTC
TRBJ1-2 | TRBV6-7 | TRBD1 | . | CASSYSRGPTGGYSNYGYTF | TGTGCCAGCAGTTACTCGAGGGGCCCGACAGGGGGATATAGTAACTATGGCTACACCTTC
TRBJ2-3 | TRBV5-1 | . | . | CASRMGVPTDTQYF | TGCGCCAGCAGAATGGGGGTCCCCACAGATACGCAGTATTTT
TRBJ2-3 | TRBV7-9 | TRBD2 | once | CASSLVLAGKDTQYF | TGTGCCAGCAGCTTAGTACTAGCGGGAAAAGATACGCAGTATTTT
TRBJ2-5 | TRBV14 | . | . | CASSQGSRAKYF | TGTGCCAGCAGCCAAGGTTCAAGAGCAAAGTACTTC
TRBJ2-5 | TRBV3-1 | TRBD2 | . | CASSQVGREQYF | TGTGCCAGCAGCCAAGTAGGGCGGGAGCAGTACTTC
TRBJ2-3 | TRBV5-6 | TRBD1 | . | CASSLWGQGYTDTQYF | TGTGCCAGCAGCTTGTGGGGACAGGGATACACAGATACGCAGTATTTT
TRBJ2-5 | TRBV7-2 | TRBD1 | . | CASSFKTGGGRETQYF | TGTGCCAGCAGCTTTAAGACAGGGGGTGGGCGGGAGACCCAGTACTTC
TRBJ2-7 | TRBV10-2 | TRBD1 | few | CASRTGQGHEQYF | TGCGCCAGCCGAACCGGACAGGGCCACGAGCAGTACTTC
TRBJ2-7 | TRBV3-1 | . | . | CASSQATKPYEQYF | TGTGCCAGCAGCCAGGCCACGAAACCCTACGAGCAGTACTTC